The entry below gives a single T cell receptor (beta chain) sequence along with its context. Profiled with immunoSEQ multiplex PCR; TCRdb holds only in-frame clones, not every one. The data show over 400,000 clones, 80% to 90% seen once. The sample comes from a study of blood T cell repertoires in COVID-19. On the study more broadly: In each case, the material was cDNA or gDNA derived from T cells, B-cell-depleted T cells, or PBMCs.

The length of the CDR3 is 14 residues. Germline CDR1 reads MNHEY; CDR2 reads SVGAGI. V was clipped by 8 bases and J by 7 bases; unmatched bases: 8. This sequence joins TRBV6-5 and TRBJ1-5, with 10 positions matching TRBD1. Sequenced input: peripheral blood. This clonotype was obtained from a woman under 40 with active or convalescent COVID-19. CDR3 sequence: CASSGTGEGQPQHF. The DNA for the CDR3 is TGTGCCAGCTCGGGGACAGGGGAGGGGCAGCCCCAGCATTTT.